The sequence of this T cell receptor (beta chain) was determined in a study of T cell repertoires in breast cancer listed by TCRdb under 2016. Background for the entire study: The study profiled tumors, lymph nodes and peripheral blood lymphocytes from breast cancer patients, plus peripheral blood from healthy control donors. ER+/PR+ status was present in the majority of the 20 or so patient tumors that were analyzed for shared TCRs. Nine healthy donors, of an age range similar to that of the patients, were included as controls. Sequencing yielded on average approximately 540,000 sequences per sample and around 10 reads per input cell. The study reasoned that TCRs shared between breast cancer patients would target shared antigens, given breast cancer's low mutational burden and rare common mutations. Tumors and tumor-involved lymph nodes were minced and digested with Liberase and DNase, then filtered through 70-um and 40-um filters. Tumor-free lymph nodes were processed without enzymatic digestion, and Ficoll was used to separate blood samples. Results the study describes overall, beyond this receptor: Shared TCRs were encoded by various nucleotide sequences, which suggests selection and expansion based on antigen. Tumor-involved sentinel lymph nodes shared about fourfold more TCRs with matched tumor repertoires than tumor-free nodes (about 7.7% versus 2%). TRBV7 predominance was observed among shared TCRs, which possibly reflected tumor recognition or mispriming bias from eight TRBV7 primers. Discarding singleton TCRs and sampling only part of each tumor may have missed genuine antitumor clones. Emulsion RT-PCR was regarded as qualitative rather than quantitative, because clone recovery was skewed by transcript abundance and primer differences. Roughly 19 TCR pairs were shared across seven or more patient tumors and were rarely found in control blood, which suggested possible tumor specificity.

In its sample, this clonotype comes out as large (0.1 to 1%). It lacks a known antigen. Nothing much larger sits one base from this clone, and base qualities are not available. Paired alpha-beta TCRs of CD8+ T cells were analyzed using an expanded emulsion RT-PCR method with primers for all TCR V genes. Before emulsion RT-PCR, CD8+ T cells were isolated with a CD8 positive selection kit and incubated overnight in about 9.6 IU/mL IL-2. Library generation was performed with emulsion pairing. Unpaired genes were suppressed by a second nested PCR containing blocking oligos, after which a third nested PCR added Illumina adaptors and barcodes. Each emulsion RT-PCR master mix held about 4,500-250,000 T cells and included C-region, Stepout and V-region primers. Emulsions were generated with the Micellula Emulsion and Purification Kit, and RT-PCR used Qiagen OneStep RT-PCR reagents. Pooled libraries were sequenced on an Illumina MiSeq with paired-end 2 x 250 reads. As for the authors' bioinformatics: In Galaxy, read pairs were joined and then clipped at the engineered overlap into separate alpha and beta files, and any unclipped reads were discarded. To assign alpha-beta pairs, the researchers used CompleteTCR, a MiTCR-based pipeline that relies on an R script to link chains sharing read cluster identifiers. TCR sequences that were observed only once, about 1-3.2% of the total, were removed as potential sequencing errors. In TCRdb, the public reads were trimmed at Q25 with fastp and aligned with MiXCR, with productive beta chains retained. Here each entry gathers all rows of one CDR3 protein and keeps the most common genes and DNA. The V and J calls follow TCRdb's processing rather than the paper's. Counted in this sample were 600 to 850 distinct CDR3 sequences; approximately 30% of them appeared once. The leading ten clones occupy about a quarter of the sample.

The cysteine opens and the phenylalanine closes a CDR3 of 13 amino acids. The entry retains the CDR3 DNA only, 39 bases that are in frame from base 1. Sequences SGHTA (CDR1) and FQGNSA (CDR2) are obtained from the germline V gene. V loses 6 bases, J loses 5 bases, and the germline ends lie 14 bases apart. Sequenced sample: CD8+ T cells. The receptor was isolated from a pool of human donors with breast cancer or a healthy control (not recorded which). Recombination linked TRBV7-2 to TRBJ2-7, with the D gene call left open. The CDR3 protein: CASRRRPLHEQYF. The nucleotides are TGTGCCAGCAGGCGGCGACCCCTCCACGAGCAGTACTTC.